This TCR beta chain was identified in a study of identical twins. Study-wide results and limits: Conclusions were drawn cross-sectionally by statistical analysis, without following the same donors. The more abundant beta clonotypes in cord blood had fewer insertions, and memory repertoires did not show this.

Looked up from germline, CDR1 is DFQATT and CDR2 is SNEGSKA (reference sequence). There are 12 residues in the CDR3. V was cut by 6 bases and J by 5 bases, with 11 bases left in between. Only a few counts were recorded for this clonotype. The antigen is not known. MiXCR, run by TCRdb on the 5' RACE reads, gives a single entry per CDR3 protein. Found here are 650,000 to 750,000 distinct CDR3 sequences, around 21% of them singletons; the top ten hold 4% to 5.5%. These data also formed part of another study, on T cells expressing NK-cell markers. That study adds: More than five donors showed dominant NKG2C+ clonotypes comprising about 1.0-7.5% of their CD8+ T cells.

J is TRBJ2-1 and V is TRBV20-1; the D is unclear. This TCR derives from a woman younger than 35 in good health. Specimen: PBMCs. Here the CDR3 reads CSATLWDNEQFF. CDR3 DNA sequence: TGCAGTGCCACACTGTGGGACAATGAGCAGTTCTTC.